Following are 2 T cell receptor beta chains from one sample sequenced in a study of T-cell reconstitution after alpha-beta-depleted transplantation in children. Construction of the TCRbeta library involved unique molecular identifiers. In TCRdb, the PCR reads were re-called with MiXCR into one record per CDR3 protein. The sample lists some 830,000 distinct CDR3 sequences; approximately 15% were seen once. Sequencing was performed on PBMCs, mostly from graft donor cells, taken 360 days after TCRalphabeta/CD19-depleted stem cell transplant. Receptor source: a male patient younger than 18 who had a stem cell transplant for acute lymphoblastic leukemia, so the T cells may come from the graft donor.

The chain recombines TRBV7-2 with TRBJ2-4; weak D call: TRBD2 (6 bases). The length of the CDR3 is 15 residues. The germline V and J ends were trimmed by 1 base and 0 bases, with 7 bases remaining between them. CDR1 is SGHTA, CDR2 FQGNSA, per germline. In nucleotides, the CDR3 is TGTGCCAGCAGCTTAGACGGGAGAGCCAAAAACATTCAGTACTTC. It yields the protein CASSLDGRAKNIQYF.

This clonotype appeared a few times. V is TRBV20-1 and J is TRBJ2-7; 10 nucleotides align to TRBD1. V gave up 6 bases and J gave up 3 bases; unmatched junction bases: 8. CDR1 and CDR2 from the germline V gene are DFQATT and SNEGSKA (reference sequence). The CDR3 loop spans 14 amino acids. The CDR3 DNA reads as TGCAGTGCGGTAAGGGACAGGGGCTTCTACGAGCAGTACTTC. Translating gives CSAVRDRGFYEQYF.